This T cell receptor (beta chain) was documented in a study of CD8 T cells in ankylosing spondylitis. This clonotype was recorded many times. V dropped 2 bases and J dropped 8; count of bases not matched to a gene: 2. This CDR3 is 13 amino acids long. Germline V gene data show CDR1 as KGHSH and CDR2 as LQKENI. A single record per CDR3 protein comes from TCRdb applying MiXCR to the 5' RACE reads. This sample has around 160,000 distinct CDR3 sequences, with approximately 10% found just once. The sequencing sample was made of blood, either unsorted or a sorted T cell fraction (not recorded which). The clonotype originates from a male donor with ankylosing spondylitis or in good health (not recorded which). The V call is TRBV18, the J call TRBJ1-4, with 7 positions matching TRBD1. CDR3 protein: CASSPGQDEKLFF. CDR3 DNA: TGTGCCAGCTCACCAGGACAGGACGAAAAACTGTTTTTT.